The 8 T cell receptor beta chains listed next were all sequenced from one sample in a study of regulatory T cells in long-lasting Graves disease. Sample time point: persistent/refractory GD, antithyroid drugs over 5 years with positive TRAb. PBMC-derived RNA was used for the TCR library. Building of the TCR beta libraries involved iRepertoire HTBI primers and Arm-PCR of CDR3 regions. MiXCR, run by TCRdb on the multiplex PCR reads, gives a single entry per CDR3 protein. The sample has 400,000 to 500,000 distinct CDR3 sequences; 20% to 25% are singletons. The sample was peripheral blood mononuclear cells (PBMCs), taken when the disease was refractory, from a patient treated with antithyroid drugs. Receptor source: a female donor with Graves disease.

This clonotype was counted ten times or more. The CDR3 DNA reads TGTGCCAGCAGTGGCGCGGGGCCCACCCACGAGCAGTACTTC. Its protein product is CASSGAGPTHEQYF. The chain carries TRBV2 and TRBJ2-7; the D gene is possibly TRBD2 (6 bases). The CDR3 is 14 amino acids. Trimming stripped 4 bases from V and 5 bases from J, with 15 bases between. CDR1 and CDR2 from the germline V gene are SNHLY and FYNNEI.

The chain has TRBV20-1 and TRBJ1-1; 7 bases agree with TRBD1. CDR1 is DFQATT and CDR2 is SNEGSKA in the germline V gene (reference sequence). This CDR3 is 13 amino acids long. Trimming cost V 6 bases and J 6 bases; bases outside gene matches: 10. CDR3 coding DNA: TGCAGTGCCCCGAGGGGGCGTAACGCTGAAGCTTTCTTT. Its translation is CSAPRGRNAEAFF.

This clonotype was picked up many times. The rearrangement links TRBV3-1 to TRBJ2-5, with a tentative D call TRBD1 (6 bases). Germline assignment: CDR1 LGHDT and CDR2 YNNKEL (reference sequence). Between the trimmed V and J ends, which lost 0 bases and 7 bases, there was a span of 15 bases. This CDR3 has 15 residues. This chain's CDR3 is CASSQDLGQGRTQYF. The CDR3, as DNA: TGTGCCAGCAGCCAAGATCTGGGACAAGGGAGGACCCAGTACTTC.

The rearrangement links TRBV20-1 to TRBJ1-1; D call uncertain. Trimming left V 2 bases short and J 1 base short, with 8 bases between. The CDR3 has 13 amino acids. The germline gives CDR1 DFQATT, CDR2 SNEGSKA (reference sequence). As DNA, the CDR3 is TGCAGTGCTAGACCCCCCGAGAACACTGAAGCTTTCTTT. It translates to CSARPPENTEAFF.

This clonotype was seen repeatedly, ten times or more. The chain couples TRBV6-2 or TRBV6-3 to TRBJ1-1; D is unclear. Germline V lookup: CDR1 MNHEY, CDR2 SVGEGT. Trimming pared 3 bases from V and 0 bases from J, leaving 5 bases between. The CDR3 consists of 13 residues. The CDR3 spells CASSYSVNTEAFF. The CDR3, as DNA: TGTGCCAGCAGTTATTCGGTGAACACTGAAGCTTTCTTT.

This clonotype was counted only a few times. The CDR3 region has the DNA TGTGCCAGCAGTGACCCAGGCAAGGCCGGGGAGCTGTTTTTT. Residues: CASSDPGKAGELFF. The chain links TRBV2 to TRBJ2-2; D unclear. There are 14 residues in the CDR3. V was clipped by 3 bases and J by 6 bases, with 11 bases between them. Germline V gene data show CDR1 as SNHLY and CDR2 as FYNNEI.

This clonotype was observed a handful of times. V gene TRBV4-1 combines with J gene TRBJ2-5; 10 bases line up with TRBD2. This CDR3 spans 17 amino acids. J was trimmed by 1 base and V by 5 bases; bases with no gene match: 10. Germline V gene sequence: CDR1 MGHRA, CDR2 YSYEKL. This CDR3 is CASSITPRTSGQETQYF. In DNA form, the CDR3 reads TGCGCCAGCAGCATTACGCCCCGGACTAGCGGCCAAGAGACCCAGTACTTC.

The rearrangement joins TRBV28 to TRBJ1-3; D possibly corresponds to TRBD1 (5 bases). This CDR3 is 16 amino acids long. Germline V gene sequence: CDR1 MDHEN, CDR2 SYDVKM. V shed 5 bases and J shed 0 bases, with 14 bases lying between them. Here the CDR3 reads CASSATEGSSGNTIYF. Written as DNA, the CDR3 is TGTGCCAGCAGTGCCACTGAGGGGAGCTCTGGAAACACCATATATTTT.